This TCR beta chain appears in the sequencing data of a study of blood T cell repertoires in COVID-19. Turning to the study itself: The United States, Italy and Spain provided the acute and convalescent COVID-19 samples.

CDR1 SGHRS and CDR2 YFSETQ come from the germline V gene. Trimming removed 3 bases from V and 7 bases from J; junction bases left unmatched: 9. This CDR3 is 15 amino acids long. In the study's own analysis: The authors estimated nucleated cell counts from reference gene primer amplification. TCRdb keeps only in-frame clones here, not all; method: immunoSEQ multiplex PCR. V and J calls plus clone size are reproduced from that table; the DNA served to infer D and trimming. The table has around 42,000 clones, about 87% seen once. What was sequenced was peripheral blood. The rearrangement uses TRBV5-1 and TRBJ1-4; 7 bases match TRBD1. The sequence came from a human donor in a cohort sampled during active COVID-19. Written as DNA, the CDR3 is TGCGCCAGCAGCTGGGGAACAGGGGCGGGTGAAAAACTGTTTTTT. This sequence encodes CASSWGTGAGEKLFF.